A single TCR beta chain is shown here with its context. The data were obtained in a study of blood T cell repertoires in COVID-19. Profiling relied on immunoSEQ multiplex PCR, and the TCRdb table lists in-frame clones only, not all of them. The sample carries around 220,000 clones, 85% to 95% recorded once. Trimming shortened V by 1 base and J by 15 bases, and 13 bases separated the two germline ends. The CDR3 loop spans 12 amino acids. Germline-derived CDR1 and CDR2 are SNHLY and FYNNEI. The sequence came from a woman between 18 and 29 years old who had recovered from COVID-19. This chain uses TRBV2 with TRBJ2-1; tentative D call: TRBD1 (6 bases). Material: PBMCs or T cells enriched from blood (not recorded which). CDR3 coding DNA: TGTGCCAGCAGTGAAGGGGGGCAGGGGATGTTCTTC. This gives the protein CASSEGGQGMFF.